One and the same sample provided the 29 T cell receptor beta chains below, sequenced in a study of cytomegalovirus exposure and HLA in healthy donors. PCR used 60 Vbeta primers and 13 Jbeta primers. Produced via immunoSEQ multiplex PCR; TCRdb's table is partial and in-frame only. The repertoire holds over 150,000 clones, with about 80% as singletons. The source material was PBMCs. These receptors were collected from a man between 18 and 35 years old in good health and CMV-seronegative.

Concerning this clone: This sample includes further DNA sequences coding for the same CDR3. The genes are TRBV28 and TRBJ2-7; the match to TRBD1 covers 9 bases. This CDR3 has 14 residues. CDR1 MDHEN and CDR2 SYDVKM come from the germline V gene. J gave up 1 base and V 3 bases, and 1 base lay outside the gene matches. Here the CDR3 reads CASSLGTGSYEQYF. The CDR3 DNA follows: TGTGCCAGCAGTTTGGGGACAGGGTCCTACGAGCAGTACTTC.

A single count supports this clone. V and J are TRBV5-8 and TRBJ1-2, with TRBD1 matching over 7 bases. With 3 bases clipped from V and 8 bases from J, the junction kept 10 bases outside the gene matches. Per the germline V gene, CDR1 is SGHTS and CDR2 is YDEGEE. CDR3 size: 14 residues. The CDR3 region has the DNA TGTGCCAGCAGCTACTACAGGGGAAGTCAGGGCTACACCTTC. Amino acid sequence: CASSYYRGSQGYTF.

This clone was observed once. The V and J genes are TRBV9 and TRBJ2-5, with D perhaps matching TRBD1 (5 bases). There are 15 residues in the CDR3. Germline CDR1 SGDLS, CDR2 YYNGEE. The V end lost 0 bases, the J end lost 2 bases, and 11 bases lay between the germline ends. The CDR3: CASSVDGAVQETQYF. DNA for the CDR3: TGTGCCAGCAGCGTAGATGGGGCAGTTCAAGAGACCCAGTACTTC.

This chain uses TRBV4-3 with TRBJ2-5; possible D gene TRBD2, 5 bases. Judging by the DNA end, TRBJ2-7 fits better; the J call may be wrong. Per the germline V gene, CDR1 is LGHNA and CDR2 is YSLEER. This CDR3 has 16 amino acids. The CDR3 DNA reads TGCGCCAGCAGCCAAGATTCAAGGACTCGTACCTACGAGCAGTACTTC. It translates to CASSQDSRTRTYEQYF.

The chain combines TRBV2 with TRBJ2-3, with 7 bases that match TRBD2. This CDR3 is 14 amino acids long. The germline CDR1 and CDR2 sequences are SNHLY and FYNNEI. Trimming at V came to 9 bases and at J to 2 bases, leaving 8 bases not matched to a gene. CDR3 bases: TGTGCCAGTAAACTAGCGCAATACACAGATACGCAGTATTTT. Translating it yields CASKLAQYTDTQYF.

The chain uses TRBV12-5 and TRBJ2-5, with TRBD2 identical over 8 bases. Germline V lookup: CDR1 LGHNT, CDR2 FRNRAP. The ends lost 3 bases at V and 2 bases at J; junction bases unmatched: 14. This CDR3 comprises 18 residues. CDR3 region: CASGLRGLAGRPQETQYF. The CDR3 coding sequence is TGTGCTAGTGGTTTAAGAGGCCTAGCGGGCCGCCCGCAAGAGACCCAGTACTTC.

The CDR3 bases are TGCAGCGCCGGGTACACTGAAGCTTTCTTT. This codes for CSAGYTEAFF. The chain uses TRBV20-1 and TRBJ1-1; D not resolved. CDR3 length equals 10 residues. Germline CDR1 reads DFQATT; CDR2 reads SNEGSKA (reference sequence).

This clone was seen just once. This chain uses TRBV28 with TRBJ1-2; D gene uncertain. The CDR3 is 14 residues long. V was shortened by 5 bases and J by 4 bases, with 14 bases between the two germline ends. Germline V gene sequence: CDR1 MDHEN, CDR2 SYDVKM. CDR3 DNA: TGTGCCAGCAGTCAAACTAGGTGGGGCTATGGCTACACCTTC. This translates into CASSQTRWGYGYTF.

This chain links TRBV9 with TRBJ2-2; 13 positions agree with TRBD2. The CDR3 length is 19 residues. In germline, CDR1 is SGDLS, CDR2 YYNGEE. J gave up 6 bases and V 4 bases, and 15 bases lay outside the gene matches. For the CDR3, the DNA is TGTGCCAGCAGCCAAGGACTAGCGGGAGCCAACCCAAAGGCCGGGGAGCTGTTTTTT. This translates into CASSQGLAGANPKAGELFF.

This rearrangement joins TRBV5-1 to TRBJ1-2; 9 nucleotides agree with TRBD1. V trimming: 4 bases; J trimming: 7 bases; junction bases outside the gene matches: 20. The CDR3 extends over 18 amino acids. Germline CDR1 reads SGHRS; CDR2 reads YFSETQ. CDR3 amino acids: CASSPRDYRGPYGFGYTF. The CDR3 DNA reads as TGCGCCAGCAGCCCACGAGATTACAGGGGGCCCTATGGCTTTGGCTACACCTTC.

The J gene is TRBJ2-7, the V gene TRBV6-5; 8 positions match TRBD1. This CDR3 contains 13 residues. Unmatched junction bases numbered 7, after V lost 5 bases and J lost 7 bases. The germline V gene has CDR1 MNHEY and CDR2 SVGAGI. CDR3 protein: CASSLDRGLEQYF. The CDR3 region has the DNA TGTGCCAGCAGTCTCGACAGGGGCCTTGAGCAGTACTTC.

The chain combines TRBV2 with TRBJ1-3; no clear D. V dropped 6 bases and J dropped 5 bases, with 11 bases sitting between them. The germline V gene has CDR1 SNHLY and CDR2 FYNNEI. The CDR3 is 13 residues long. The CDR3 DNA is TGTGCCAGCAGGGACTTTAGCCGAAACACCATATATTTT. Protein sequence: CASRDFSRNTIYF.

This sequence joins TRBV11-2 and TRBJ1-1; possibly TRBD1 for D (5 bases). This CDR3 region has 14 residues. Germline V lookup: CDR1 SGHAT, CDR2 FQNNGV. V lost 0 bases and J 4 bases, leaving 9 bases between the germline ends. The CDR3 loop reads CASSLEGASTEAFF. The CDR3 nucleotides read TGTGCCAGCAGCTTAGAAGGGGCTAGCACTGAAGCTTTCTTT.

In its sample, this clone was seen once. This rearrangement joins TRBV6-1 to TRBJ2-7, with TRBD1 identical over 7 bases. The CDR3 runs to 15 residues. The trim removed 6 bases at V and 3 bases at J, leaving 11 bases unmatched. Germline loops: CDR1 MNHNS, CDR2 SASEGT. The chain's CDR3 is CASRASGQAGYEQYF. The CDR3, as DNA: TGTGCCAGCAGGGCATCCGGACAGGCAGGCTACGAGCAGTACTTC.

The chain uses TRBV5-1 and TRBJ2-3, with D tentatively TRBD2 (5 bases). The germline V gene has CDR1 SGHRS and CDR2 YFSETQ. CDR3 size: 14 residues. V shed 4 bases and J shed 4 bases, with 13 bases lying between them. The CDR3 region has the DNA TGCGCCAGCAGCCGGTCGGGATTCCCAGATACGCAGTATTTT. This gives the protein CASSRSGFPDTQYF.

V gene TRBV6-1 combines with J gene TRBJ1-2; D is perhaps TRBD1 (5 bases). Germline CDR1 is MNHNS and CDR2 is SASEGT. The CDR3 sequence is 14 residues long. With 0 bases removed from V and 8 bases from J, the gap between germline ends came to 13 bases. The CDR3 sequence is CASSEAGGVRGYTF. The DNA for the CDR3 is TGTGCCAGCAGTGAAGCTGGGGGGGTAAGGGGCTACACCTTC.

V and J are TRBV7-9 and TRBJ2-1; D call uncertain. The CDR3 is 18 residues long. Germline V gives CDR1 SEHNR, CDR2 FQNEAQ (reference sequence). Trimming pared 6 bases from V and 2 bases from J, leaving 23 bases between. CDR3 DNA sequence: TGTGCCAGCAGGTCTTCCCGGGTCCCGCCGAGCCCCTACAATGAGCAGTTCTTC. Amino acid sequence: CASRSSRVPPSPYNEQFF. The full variable domain, with the rest looked up from reference TRBV7-9 and TRBJ2-1, is DTGVSQNPRHKITKRGQNVTFRCDPISEHNRLYWYRQTLGQGPEFLTYFQNEAQLEKSRLLSDRFSAERPKGSFSTLEIQRTEQGDSAMYLCASRSSRVPPSPYNEQFFGPGTRLTVL.

The V call is TRBV5-1, the J call TRBJ2-2; no reliable D call. The V end was cut by 0 bases, the J end by 9 bases, with 6 bases between. CDR1 and CDR2 (germline): SGHRS, YFSETQ. The CDR3 is made up of 12 amino acids. In nucleotides, the CDR3 is TGCGCCAGCAGCTTGGTTTCAAGGGAGCTGTTTTTT. Translated, it gives CASSLVSRELFF.

This chain uses TRBV4-2 with TRBJ2-1, with 9 bases that match TRBD2. Trimming cost V 4 bases and J 6 bases; bases outside gene matches: 7. CDR1 and CDR2 (germline): LGHNA, YNFKEQ. The CDR3 contains 15 residues. The CDR3 here is CASSPIAGVVNEQFF. The CDR3 nucleotides read TGTGCCAGCAGCCCTATAGCGGGGGTCGTCAATGAGCAGTTCTTC.

This clone has only one observation. The rearrangement uses TRBV7-9 and TRBJ2-2; no firm D call. CDR3 size: 15 residues. Trimming cost V 8 bases and J 0 bases, with 13 bases left between them. The germline gives CDR1 SEHNR, CDR2 FQNEAQ (reference sequence). The CDR3 DNA follows: TGTGCCAGCGGTAGCCGTTCTGCGAACACCGGGGAGCTGTTTTTT. Protein product: CASGSRSANTGELFF.

This chain joins TRBV5-1 and TRBJ2-2; 8 nucleotides match TRBD2. The CDR3 totals 16 residues. Trimming at V came to 0 bases and at J to 1 base, leaving 2 bases not matched to a gene. Germline CDR1 is SGHRS and CDR2 is YFSETQ. CDR3 coding DNA: TGCGCCAGCAGCTTGGTAGCGGGGAGGAACACCGGGGAGCTGTTTTTT. Translation: CASSLVAGRNTGELFF.

This clone was recorded a few times. The V and J genes are TRBV5-5 and TRBJ1-1, with no clear D. The CDR3 has 13 residues. Germline CDR1 and CDR2: SGHKS and YYEKEE (reference sequence). The ends were cut back, 4 bases at V and 4 bases at J, with 11 bases in the middle. This CDR3 is CASSIGGFTEAFF. Written as DNA, the CDR3 is TGTGCCAGCAGCATCGGAGGTTTCACTGAAGCTTTCTTT.

V gene TRBV27 combines with J gene TRBJ1-3; D is undetermined. V lost 2 bases, J lost 0 bases, and 8 bases lay in between. The germline CDR1 and CDR2 sequences are MNHEY and SMNVEV (reference sequence). The CDR3 contains 15 residues. CDR3 bases: TGTGCCAGCAGTTTACGCCGGAGCTCTGGAAACACCATATATTTT. Translated, it gives CASSLRRSSGNTIYF.

This clone has just a few counts. The gene calls are TRBV29-1 and TRBJ1-3, with 7 bases lining up with TRBD1. CDR1 and CDR2 (germline): SQVTM, ANQGSEA. The CDR3 length is 11 residues. With V trimmed by 6 bases and J by 10 bases, 6 bases remained unmatched. CDR3: CSVLGQVTIYF. Written as DNA, the CDR3 is TGCAGCGTACTTGGACAGGTTACCATATATTTT.

V gene TRBV27 combines with J gene TRBJ2-1; 9 nucleotides agree with TRBD2. CDR1 and CDR2 (germline): MNHEY, SMNVEV (reference sequence). The CDR3 sequence is 15 residues long. Unmatched junction bases numbered 9, after V lost 7 bases and J lost 5 bases. Written as DNA, the CDR3 is TGTGCCAGCACCCGCGGGAGGGCCCTCAACAATGAGCAGTTCTTC. Translation gives CASTRGRALNNEQFF.

The genes are TRBV6-5 and TRBJ2-7; 8 nucleotides agree with TRBD2. Unmatched junction bases numbered 13, after V lost 4 bases and J lost 5 bases. The length of the CDR3 is 16 residues. Germline CDR1 reads MNHEY; CDR2 reads SVGAGI. The CDR3 DNA is TGTGCCAGCAGTTCGATGACCCGCGGGGGGTTCCACGAGCAGTACTTC. This codes for CASSSMTRGGFHEQYF.

This chain joins TRBV30 and TRBJ1-3; D remains ambiguous. Germline V gene data show CDR1 as GTSNPN and CDR2 as SVGIG (reference sequence). The ends were cut back, 3 bases at V and 8 bases at J, with 11 bases in the middle. The CDR3 sequence is 12 residues long. Written as DNA, the CDR3 is TGTGCCTGGAGCGGTGGTGCATACACCATATATTTT. This codes for CAWSGGAYTIYF.

In regard to this clone: Compared with germline, one end of the junction differs, possibly owing to a read error. J is TRBJ1-1 and V is TRBV7-6, with 9 bases fitting TRBD1. This CDR3 spans 11 amino acids. Per germline, CDR1 SGHVS and CDR2 FNYEAQ. The CDR3 sequence is CASSGDRALHF. The CDR3 coding sequence is TGTGCCAGCAGCGGGGACAGGGCCCTCCATTTT. Variable domain in full (rest from reference TRBV7-6 and TRBJ1-1): GAGVSQSPRYKVTKRGQDVALRCDPISGHVSLYWYRQALGQGPEFLTYFNYEAQQDKSGLPNDRFSAERPEGSISTLTIQRTEQRDSAMYRCASSGDRALHFGQGTRLTVV.

The rearrangement links TRBV30 to TRBJ2-3; D not certain. The V gene's germline CDR1 is GTSNPN and CDR2 SVGIG (reference sequence). The CDR3 length is 13 residues. Trimming pared 1 base from V and 6 bases from J, leaving 11 bases between. The CDR3 DNA is TGTGCCTGGAGTGGGAGACCCCTGGATACGCAGTATTTT. This sequence encodes CAWSGRPLDTQYF.